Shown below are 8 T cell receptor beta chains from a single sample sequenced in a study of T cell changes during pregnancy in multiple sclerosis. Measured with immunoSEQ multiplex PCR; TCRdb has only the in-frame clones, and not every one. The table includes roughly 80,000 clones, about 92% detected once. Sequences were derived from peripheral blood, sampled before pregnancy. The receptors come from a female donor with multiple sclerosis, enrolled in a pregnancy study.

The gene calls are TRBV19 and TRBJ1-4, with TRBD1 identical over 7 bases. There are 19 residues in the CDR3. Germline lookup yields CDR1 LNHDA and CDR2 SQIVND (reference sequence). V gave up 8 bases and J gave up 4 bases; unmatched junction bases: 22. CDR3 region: CASSPRMGTEPPLNEKLFF. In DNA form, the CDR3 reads TGTGCCAGTTCGCCTAGGATGGGGACAGAACCCCCTCTTAATGAAAAACTGTTTTTT. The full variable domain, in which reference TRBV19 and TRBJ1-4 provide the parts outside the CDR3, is DGGITQSPKYLFRKEGQNVTLSCEQNLNHDAMYWYRQDPGQGLRLIYYSQIVNDFQKGDIAEGYSVSREKKESFPLTVTSAQKNPTAFYLCASSPRMGTEPPLNEKLFFGSGTQLSVL.

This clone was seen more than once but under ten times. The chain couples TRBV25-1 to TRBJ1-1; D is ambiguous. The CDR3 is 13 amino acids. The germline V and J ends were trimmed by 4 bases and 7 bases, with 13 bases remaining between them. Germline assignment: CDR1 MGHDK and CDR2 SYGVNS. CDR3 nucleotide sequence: TGTGCCAGCAGTGGCGGATATGGCAGTGAAGCTTTCTTT. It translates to CASSGGYGSEAFF.

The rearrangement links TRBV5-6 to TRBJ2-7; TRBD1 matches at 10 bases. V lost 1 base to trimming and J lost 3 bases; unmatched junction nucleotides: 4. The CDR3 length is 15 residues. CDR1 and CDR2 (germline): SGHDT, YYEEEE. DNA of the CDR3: TGTGCCAGCAGCTTGCCGGGACAGGGGCACTACGAGCAGTACTTC. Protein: CASSLPGQGHYEQYF.

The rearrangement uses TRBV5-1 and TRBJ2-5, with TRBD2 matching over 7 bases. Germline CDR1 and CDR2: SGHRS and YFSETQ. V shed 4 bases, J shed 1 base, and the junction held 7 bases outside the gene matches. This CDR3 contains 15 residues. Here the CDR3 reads CASSAGRGIQETQYF. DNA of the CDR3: TGCGCCAGCAGCGCTGGGAGGGGCATCCAAGAGACCCAGTACTTC.

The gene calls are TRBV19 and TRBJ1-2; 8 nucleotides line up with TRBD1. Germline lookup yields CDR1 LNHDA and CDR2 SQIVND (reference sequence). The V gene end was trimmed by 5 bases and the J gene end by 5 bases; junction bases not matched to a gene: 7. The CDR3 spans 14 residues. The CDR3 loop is CASSPTTGGYGYTF. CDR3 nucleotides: TGTGCCAGTAGTCCTACAACAGGGGGGTATGGCTACACCTTC.

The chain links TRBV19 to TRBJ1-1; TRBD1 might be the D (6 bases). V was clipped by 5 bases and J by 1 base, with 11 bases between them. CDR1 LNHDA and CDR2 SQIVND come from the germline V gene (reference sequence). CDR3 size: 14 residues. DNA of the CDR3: TGTGCCAGTAGTGTAATACAGGGGAACACTGAAGCTTTCTTT. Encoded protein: CASSVIQGNTEAFF.

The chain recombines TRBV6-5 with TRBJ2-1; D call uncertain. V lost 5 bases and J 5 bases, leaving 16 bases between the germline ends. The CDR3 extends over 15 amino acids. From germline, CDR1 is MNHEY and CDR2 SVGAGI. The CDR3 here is CASSPLGFAHNEQFF. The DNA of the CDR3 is TGTGCCAGCAGTCCACTGGGCTTTGCCCACAATGAGCAGTTCTTC.

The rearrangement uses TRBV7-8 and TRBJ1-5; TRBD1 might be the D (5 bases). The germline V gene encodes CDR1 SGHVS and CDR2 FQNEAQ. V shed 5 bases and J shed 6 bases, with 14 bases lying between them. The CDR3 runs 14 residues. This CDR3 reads CASSHGGSGQPQHF. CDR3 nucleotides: TGTGCCAGCAGCCATGGGGGGTCTGGTCAGCCCCAGCATTTT.